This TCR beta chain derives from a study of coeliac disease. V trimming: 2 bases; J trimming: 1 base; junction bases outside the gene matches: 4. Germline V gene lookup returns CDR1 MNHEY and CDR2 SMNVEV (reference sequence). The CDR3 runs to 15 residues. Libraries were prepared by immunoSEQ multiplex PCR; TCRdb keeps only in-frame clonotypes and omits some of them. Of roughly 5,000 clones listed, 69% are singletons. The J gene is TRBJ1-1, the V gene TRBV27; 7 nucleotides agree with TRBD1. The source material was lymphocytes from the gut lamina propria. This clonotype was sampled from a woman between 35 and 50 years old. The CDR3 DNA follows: TGTGCCAGCAGTTTACTCAGGGGGTGGAACACTGAAGCTTTCTTT. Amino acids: CASSLLRGWNTEAFF.